These 24 T cell receptor beta chains originate from one sample sequenced in a study of T cells after yellow fever vaccination. TCRdb analysed the 5' RACE reads with MiXCR anew, one entry per CDR3 protein. There are a few hundred thousand distinct CDR3 sequences in the sample; almost 4% occur only once, and 20% to 30% lies in the top ten. The sequencing here drew on PBMCs, taken 5 days after the yellow fever booster vaccination. All receptors come from a man between 18 and 35 years old who received the YFV17D yellow fever vaccine.

This clonotype was seen many times. The V gene is TRBV10-3, the J gene TRBJ2-1, with unresolved D. Between the trimmed V and J ends, which lost 0 bases and 9 bases, there was a span of 6 bases. CDR1 is ENHRY and CDR2 is SYGVKD in the germline V gene. The CDR3 covers 12 residues. The CDR3 loop reads CAISESFSEQFF. For the CDR3, the DNA is TGTGCCATCAGTGAGTCTTTTAGTGAGCAGTTCTTC.

A few counts support this clonotype. This chain connects TRBV20-1 to TRBJ2-5; no reliable D call. CDR1 is DFQATT and CDR2 is SNEGSKA in the germline V gene (reference sequence). Trimming removed 3 bases at V and 5 bases at J, with 7 bases between. CDR3 length: 11 residues. This CDR3 is CSARVLETQYF. DNA for the CDR3: TGCAGTGCTAGGGTTTTGGAGACCCAGTACTTC.

V is TRBV15 and J is TRBJ1-3; 8 bases are shared with TRBD1. Germline V gene data show CDR1 as LNHNV and CDR2 as YYDKDF (reference sequence). The CDR3 loop spans 15 amino acids. V lost 5 bases, J lost 2 bases, and 5 bases stayed unmatched. The CDR3 DNA reads as TGTGCCACCAGCGTCACAGGGGGAACTGGAAACACCATATATTTT. Its protein product is CATSVTGGTGNTIYF.

The rearrangement links TRBV7-2 to TRBJ1-2; 10 bases agree with TRBD1. This CDR3 comprises 15 residues. CDR1 is SGHTA, CDR2 FQGNSA, per germline. Germline trimming cut 3 bases from V and 4 bases from J; bases unmatched to any gene: 5. For the CDR3, the DNA is TGTGCCAGCAGCTTTGGACAGGGGGTTAGCTATGGCTACACCTTC. Translation: CASSFGQGVSYGYTF.

This clonotype was counted at least ten times. The chain combines TRBV7-9 with TRBJ1-2; 8 bases map to TRBD1. CDR3 length: 15 amino acids. The V and J ends lost 5 bases and 2 bases, in that order; junction bases with no gene match: 7. CDR1 is SEHNR and CDR2 is FQNEAQ in the germline V gene (reference sequence). The DNA for the CDR3 is TGTGCCAGCAGCCGCGGGGGGGACAGGAACTATGGCTACACCTTC. Encoded protein: CASSRGGDRNYGYTF.

This clonotype was observed at least ten times. The chain uses TRBV11-2 and TRBJ2-5, with TRBD2 matching 7 bases. The CDR3 contains 13 residues. Germline V gene lookup returns CDR1 SGHAT and CDR2 FQNNGV. Trimming cost V 7 bases and J 2 bases; bases outside gene matches: 4. Here the CDR3 reads CASTGGIQETQYF. Here the CDR3 DNA reads TGTGCCAGCACCGGGGGGATACAAGAGACCCAGTACTTC.

This clonotype was recorded many times. This sequence joins TRBV18 and TRBJ2-7, with 7 bases that match TRBD1. The CDR3 is 14 residues long. V gave up 6 bases and J gave up 2 bases; unmatched junction bases: 7. The V gene's germline CDR1 is KGHSH and CDR2 LQKENI. The CDR3 loop is CASSPRDSPYEQYV. CDR3 in DNA: TGTGCCAGCTCCCCCCGGGACAGCCCCTACGAGCAGTACGTC.

The table lists this clonotype with a few counts. This chain joins TRBV12-3 or TRBV12-4 and TRBJ2-7; maybe TRBD1 (5 bases). This CDR3 is 17 amino acids long. V lost 2 bases and J 0 bases, leaving 17 bases between the germline ends. CDR3 protein: CASSLIGRGPSSYEQYF. As DNA, the CDR3 is TGTGCCAGCAGTTTAATAGGAAGGGGTCCGTCCTCCTACGAGCAGTACTTC.

There are many counts of this clonotype. The chain couples TRBV7-2 to TRBJ2-1; no definite D call. Trimming took off 5 bases at V and 5 bases at J, with 7 bases between the two ends. The CDR3 is made up of 12 amino acids. Germline lookup yields CDR1 SGHTA and CDR2 FQGNSA. CDR3 protein: CASSAFNNEQFF. CDR3 coding DNA: TGTGCCAGCAGCGCCTTTAACAATGAGCAGTTCTTC.

The chain joins TRBV5-6 to TRBJ1-6, with no clear D. The V end lost 0 bases, the J end lost 8 bases, and 15 bases lay between the germline ends. The CDR3 spans 16 residues. Germline V gene lookup returns CDR1 SGHDT and CDR2 YYEEEE. The CDR3 is CASSLAGFSLDSPLHF. The CDR3 DNA is TGTGCCAGCAGCTTGGCCGGGTTCTCCCTCGATTCACCCCTCCACTTT.

This clonotype was detected many times. The gene calls are TRBV23-1 and TRBJ2-1; tentative D call: TRBD2 (5 bases). TRBV23-1 is an ORF; its function is uncertain. There are 17 residues in the CDR3. Trimming shortened V by 0 bases and J by 5 bases, and 17 bases separated the two germline ends. The CDR3 DNA follows: TGCGCCAGCAGTCAATCCCCGGAGGATTGCCCCCACAATGAGCAGTTCTTC. Residues: CASSQSPEDCPHNEQFF.

This chain joins TRBV7-2 and TRBJ2-1; a weak D match, TRBD2 (5 bases). Trimming left V 8 bases short and J 5 bases short, with 16 bases between. CDR3 length: 14 residues. CDR1 is SGHTA, CDR2 FQGNSA, per germline. This chain's CDR3 is CASAYVGVHNEQFF. As DNA, the CDR3 is TGTGCCAGCGCCTATGTCGGGGTACACAATGAGCAGTTCTTC. Full variable domain (remainder filled in from reference TRBV7-2 and TRBJ2-1): GAGVSQSPSNKVTEKGKDVELRCDPISGHTALYWYRQSLGQGLEFLIYFQGNSAPDKSGLPSDRFSAERTGGSVSTLTIQRTQQEDSAVYLCASAYVGVHNEQFFGPGTRLTVL.

This chain links TRBV14 with TRBJ1-6; D unresolved. Germline lookup yields CDR1 SGHDN and CDR2 FVKESK. CDR3 length: 14 residues. Trimming took 6 bases from V and 0 from J, leaving 6 bases between them. The CDR3 nucleotides read TGTGCCAGCAGTGGCCTCTCCTATAATTCACCCCTCCACTTT. Translated: CASSGLSYNSPLHF. Based on the CDR3 plus reference TRBV14 and TRBJ1-6, the full variable domain is EAGVTQFPSHSVIEKGQTVTLRCDPISGHDNLYWYRRVMGKEIKFLLHFVKESKQDESGMPNNRFLAERTGGTYSTLKVQPAELEDSGVYFCASSGLSYNSPLHFGNGTRLTVT.

The rearrangement links TRBV19 to TRBJ1-1; no firm D call. V lost 7 bases, J lost 4 bases, and 13 bases lay in between. The CDR3 consists of 13 residues. CDR1 is LNHDA and CDR2 is SQIVND in the germline V gene (reference sequence). CDR3 in DNA: TGTGCCAGTACGGTTTCGTTGGGCACTGAAGCTTTCTTT. Translating gives CASTVSLGTEAFF.

The chain has TRBV30 and TRBJ1-2, with 8 nucleotides matching TRBD1. This CDR3 has 14 residues. Germline values: CDR1 GTSNPN, CDR2 SVGIG (reference sequence). V lost 1 base to trimming and J lost 4 bases; unmatched junction nucleotides: 5. This CDR3 reads CAWSAQGARYGYTF. The CDR3 DNA is TGTGCCTGGAGTGCCCAGGGGGCTCGCTATGGCTACACCTTC.

The chain employs TRBV29-1 and TRBJ1-2; D possibly corresponds to TRBD1 (6 bases). Trimming cost V 8 bases and J 7 bases, with 14 bases left between them. The CDR3 covers 11 residues. In germline, CDR1 is SQVTM, CDR2 ANQGSEA. This CDR3 is CSTWGGAGYTF. The DNA for the CDR3 is TGCAGCACTTGGGGGGGGGCTGGCTACACCTTC.

This clonotype was recorded at least ten times. The chain uses TRBV10-3 and TRBJ2-5, with a weak D call TRBD2 (7 bases). The V end was cut by 0 bases, the J end by 5 bases, with 10 bases between. In germline, CDR1 is ENHRY, CDR2 SYGVKD. The CDR3 sequence is 14 residues long. The CDR3, as DNA: TGTGCCATCAGTGAGTCCCGGGGGGCGGAGACCCAGTACTTC. Translated: CAISESRGAETQYF.

This clonotype was counted between two and nine times. The chain carries TRBV18 and TRBJ2-3; the match to TRBD1 covers 7 bases. The CDR3 has 16 amino acids. V gave up 6 bases and J gave up 6 bases; unmatched junction bases: 15. Per germline, CDR1 KGHSH and CDR2 LQKENI. CDR3 sequence (DNA): TGTGCCAGCTCTCCGACAGGGCTCGATCACAGTGATACGCAGTATTTT. Translating gives CASSPTGLDHSDTQYF.

This clonotype was observed a few times. CDR3 amino acids: CSAPGGSGGISTDTQYF. CDR3 coding DNA: TGCAGTGCCCCAGGGGGTAGCGGGGGAATAAGCACAGATACGCAGTATTTT. The chain is built from TRBV20-1 and TRBJ2-3, with 9 bases lining up with TRBD2. J lost 0 bases, V lost 6 bases, and 13 bases had no gene match. This CDR3 is built from 17 residues. Germline V CDR1 and CDR2: DFQATT, SNEGSKA (reference sequence).

In its sample, this clonotype was seen a few times. The CDR3 is CASSLNGWETDTQYF. The CDR3 nucleotides read TGTGCCAGCAGCTTAAACGGGTGGGAAACAGATACGCAGTATTTT. The chain uses TRBV5-6 and TRBJ2-3; the D is unclear. Per germline, CDR1 SGHDT and CDR2 YYEEEE. V lost 2 bases and J 3 bases, leaving 13 bases between the germline ends. CDR3 length equals 15 residues.

This clonotype has only a few counts. The chain recombines TRBV12-3 or TRBV12-4 with TRBJ2-3, with D perhaps matching TRBD2 (6 bases). V lost 6 bases to trimming and J lost 2 bases, with 12 bases between them. This CDR3 spans 14 amino acids. CDR3 coding DNA: TGTGCCAGCAGGGGACTTTTGCACACAGATACGCAGTATTTT. Translating gives CASRGLLHTDTQYF.

The sample holds many counts of this clonotype. The chain employs TRBV20-1 and TRBJ1-4; D unclear. Trimming left V 0 bases short and J 8 bases short, with 16 bases between. Germline V CDR1 and CDR2: DFQATT, SNEGSKA (reference sequence). The CDR3 sequence is 15 residues long. Written as DNA, the CDR3 is TGCAGTGCTAGAGATTTGAGGTCGGGAGGAGAAAAACTGTTTTTT. Translating gives CSARDLRSGGEKLFF.

In this sample, this clonotype turned up many times. This chain joins TRBV4-3 and TRBJ2-3; TRBD2 matches 9 bases. J gave up 6 bases and V 1 base, and 11 bases lay outside the gene matches. This CDR3 has 17 residues. CDR1 is LGHNA, CDR2 YSLEER, per germline. The CDR3 region is CASSQGEGGGARDTQYF. The CDR3 DNA is TGCGCCAGCAGCCAAGGCGAAGGCGGGGGGGCACGCGATACGCAGTATTTT.

This rearrangement joins TRBV18 to TRBJ2-5; 9 bases match TRBD1. V dropped 4 bases and J dropped 1; count of bases not matched to a gene: 10. Germline V gives CDR1 KGHSH, CDR2 LQKENI. There are 17 residues in the CDR3. DNA of the CDR3: TGTGCCAGCTCACGAAACACGGGACAGGGCCGCCAAGAGACCCAGTACTTC. Translated, it gives CASSRNTGQGRQETQYF.